This TCR beta chain was found in a study of shared clonotypes between healthy human individuals. Generated by immunoSEQ multiplex PCR, the TCRdb table keeps only in-frame clones and is missing some. The sample consists of roughly 1,500,000 clones, less than 99% of them appearing once. Germline CDR1 and CDR2: SGHRS and YFSETQ. This CDR3 is 15 amino acids long. The ends were cut back, 4 bases at V and 4 bases at J, with 12 bases in the middle. The sample was naive CD4+ T cells sorted from blood. Regarding subset: CD45RA+ positively selected. The clonotype originates from a man aged 25 to 45 in good health. The chain carries TRBV5-1 and TRBJ2-6; TRBD1 is a possible D gene (6 bases). Here the CDR3 reads CASSNGTTGANVLTF. The CDR3 DNA reads TGCGCCAGCAGCAACGGGACAACGGGGGCCAACGTCCTGACTTTC.